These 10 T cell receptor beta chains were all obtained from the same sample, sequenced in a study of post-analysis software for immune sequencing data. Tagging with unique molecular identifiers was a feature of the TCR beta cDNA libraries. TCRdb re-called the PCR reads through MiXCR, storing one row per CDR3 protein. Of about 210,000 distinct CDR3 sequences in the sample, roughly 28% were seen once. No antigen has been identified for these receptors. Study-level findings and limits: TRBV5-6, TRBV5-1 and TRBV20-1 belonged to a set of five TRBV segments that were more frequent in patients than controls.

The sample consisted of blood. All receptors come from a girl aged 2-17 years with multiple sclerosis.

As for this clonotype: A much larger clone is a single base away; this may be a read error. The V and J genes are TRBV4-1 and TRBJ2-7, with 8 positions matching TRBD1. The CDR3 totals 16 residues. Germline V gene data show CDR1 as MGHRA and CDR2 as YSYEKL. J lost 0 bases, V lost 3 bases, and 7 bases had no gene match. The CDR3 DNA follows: TGCGCCAGCAGCCAGGGGGGACAGGTGGACTCCTACGAGCAGTACTTC. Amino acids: CASSQGGQVDSYEQYF.

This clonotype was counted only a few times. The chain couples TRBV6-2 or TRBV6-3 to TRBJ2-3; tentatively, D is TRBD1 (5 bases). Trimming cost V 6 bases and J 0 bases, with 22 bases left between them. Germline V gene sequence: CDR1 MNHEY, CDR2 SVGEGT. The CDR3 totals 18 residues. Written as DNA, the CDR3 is TGTGCCAGCAGGGCAGGGATCGGTATCTTCCACAGCACAGATACGCAGTATTTT. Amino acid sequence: CASRAGIGIFHSTDTQYF.

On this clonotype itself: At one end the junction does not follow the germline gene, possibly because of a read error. The CDR3 loop is CAGSLQFRGGVRAYEQYF. As DNA, the CDR3 is TGTGCCGGCAGCCTCCAATTTAGGGGGGGGGTAAGGGCCTACGAGCAGTACTTC. This chain uses TRBV4-2 with TRBJ2-7; a weak D match, TRBD2 (7 bases). CDR3 size: 18 residues. CDR1 LGHNA and CDR2 YNFKEQ come from the germline V gene.

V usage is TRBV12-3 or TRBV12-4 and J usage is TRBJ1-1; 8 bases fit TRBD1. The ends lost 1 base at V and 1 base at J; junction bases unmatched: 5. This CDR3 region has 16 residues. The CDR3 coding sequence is TGTGCCAGCAGTTTAGGGGGGGGACAGGCGAACACTGAAGCTTTCTTT. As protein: CASSLGGGQANTEAFF.

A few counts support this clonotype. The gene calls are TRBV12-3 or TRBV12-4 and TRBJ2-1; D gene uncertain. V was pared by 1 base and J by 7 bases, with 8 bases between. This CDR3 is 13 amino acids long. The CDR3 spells CASSLGPINEQFF. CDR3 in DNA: TGTGCCAGCAGTTTAGGACCGATAAATGAGCAGTTCTTC.

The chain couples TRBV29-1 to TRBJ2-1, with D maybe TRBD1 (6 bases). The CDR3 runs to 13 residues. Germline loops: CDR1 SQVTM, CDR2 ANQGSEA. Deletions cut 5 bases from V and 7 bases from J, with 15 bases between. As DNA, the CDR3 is TGCAGCGTTACCGGGACACTTCGGAATGAGCAGTTCTTC. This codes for CSVTGTLRNEQFF.

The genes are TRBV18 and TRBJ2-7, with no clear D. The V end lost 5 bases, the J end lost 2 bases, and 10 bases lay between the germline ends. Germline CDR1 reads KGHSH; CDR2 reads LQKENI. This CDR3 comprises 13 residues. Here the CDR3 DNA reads TGTGCCAGCTCAACTGACACTCCCTACGAGCAGTACTTC. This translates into CASSTDTPYEQYF. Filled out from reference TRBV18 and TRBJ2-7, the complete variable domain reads NAGVMQNPRHLVRRRGQEARLRCSPMKGHSHVYWYRQLPEEGLKFMVYLQKENIIDESGMPKERFSAEFPKEGPSILRIQQVVRGDSAAYFCASSTDTPYEQYFGPGTRLTVT.

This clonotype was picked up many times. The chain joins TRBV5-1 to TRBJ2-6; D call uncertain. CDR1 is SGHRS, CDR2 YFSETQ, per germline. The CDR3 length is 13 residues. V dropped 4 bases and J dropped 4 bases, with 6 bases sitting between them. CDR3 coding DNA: TGCGCCAGCAGCCCCCTGGGGGCCAACGTCCTGACTTTC. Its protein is CASSPLGANVLTF.

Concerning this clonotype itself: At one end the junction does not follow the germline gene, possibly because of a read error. CDR3: CASIDSLTGERFF. Here the CDR3 DNA reads TGCGCCAGCATCGACAGCCTCACCGGGGAGCGGTTTTTT. The chain couples TRBV5-1 to TRBJ2-2, with D possibly being TRBD1 or TRBD2 (5 bases each). The CDR3 consists of 13 residues. Germline CDR1 is SGHRS and CDR2 is YFSETQ.

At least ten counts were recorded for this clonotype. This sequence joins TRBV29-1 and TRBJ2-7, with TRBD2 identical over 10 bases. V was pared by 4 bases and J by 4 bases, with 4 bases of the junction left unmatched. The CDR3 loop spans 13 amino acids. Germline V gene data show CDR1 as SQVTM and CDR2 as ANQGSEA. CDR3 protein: CSVAGAGGYEQYF. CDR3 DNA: TGCAGCGTTGCTGGAGCGGGAGGGTACGAGCAGTACTTC.